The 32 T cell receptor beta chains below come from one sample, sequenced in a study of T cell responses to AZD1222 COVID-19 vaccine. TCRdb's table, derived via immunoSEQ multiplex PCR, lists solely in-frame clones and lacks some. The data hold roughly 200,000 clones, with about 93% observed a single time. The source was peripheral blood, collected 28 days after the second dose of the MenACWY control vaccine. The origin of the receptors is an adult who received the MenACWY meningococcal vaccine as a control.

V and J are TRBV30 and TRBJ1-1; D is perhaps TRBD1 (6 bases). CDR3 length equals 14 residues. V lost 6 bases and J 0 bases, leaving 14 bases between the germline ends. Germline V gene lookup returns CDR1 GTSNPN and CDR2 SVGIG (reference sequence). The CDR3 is CACDPGALNTEAFF. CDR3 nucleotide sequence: TGTGCCTGTGACCCGGGGGCCTTGAACACTGAAGCTTTCTTT.

In DNA, the CDR3 is TGTGCCAGCAGCCAAGATGTCGTAGGGGGTGAAGCTTTCTTT. Residues: CASSQDVVGGEAFF. The V gene is TRBV3-1 (or the pseudogene TRBV3-2), the J gene TRBJ1-1, with D possibly TRBD1 on 6 matching bases. In germline, CDR1 is LGHDT, CDR2 YNNKEL (reference sequence). Trimming removed 0 bases from V and 7 bases from J, with 12 bases in between. The CDR3 is made up of 14 amino acids.

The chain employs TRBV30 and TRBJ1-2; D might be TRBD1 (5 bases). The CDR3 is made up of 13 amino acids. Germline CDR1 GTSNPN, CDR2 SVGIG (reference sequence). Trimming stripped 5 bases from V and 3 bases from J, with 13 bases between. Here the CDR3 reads CAWLQGVDYGYTF. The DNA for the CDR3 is TGTGCCTGGCTTCAGGGTGTAGACTATGGCTACACCTTC.

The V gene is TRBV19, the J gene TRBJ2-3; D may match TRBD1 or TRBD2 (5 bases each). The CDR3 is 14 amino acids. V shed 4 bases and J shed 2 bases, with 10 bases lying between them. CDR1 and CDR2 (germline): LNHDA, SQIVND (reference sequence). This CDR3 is CASSTGTDTDTQYF. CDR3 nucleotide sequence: TGTGCCAGTAGTACCGGGACGGACACAGATACGCAGTATTTT.

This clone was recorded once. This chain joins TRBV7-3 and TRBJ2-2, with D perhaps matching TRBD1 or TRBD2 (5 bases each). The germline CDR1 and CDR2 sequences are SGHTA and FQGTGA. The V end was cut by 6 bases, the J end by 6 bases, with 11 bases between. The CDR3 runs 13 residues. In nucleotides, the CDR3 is TGTGCCAGCAGTCCTGGGGGTTCCGGGGAGCTGTTTTTT. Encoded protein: CASSPGGSGELFF.

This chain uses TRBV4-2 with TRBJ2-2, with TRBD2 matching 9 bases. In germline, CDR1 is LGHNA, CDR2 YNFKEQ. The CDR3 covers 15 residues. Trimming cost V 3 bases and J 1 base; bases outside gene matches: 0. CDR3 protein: CASSQRGGNTGELFF. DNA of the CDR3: TGTGCCAGCAGCCAGCGGGGGGGGAACACCGGGGAGCTGTTTTTT.

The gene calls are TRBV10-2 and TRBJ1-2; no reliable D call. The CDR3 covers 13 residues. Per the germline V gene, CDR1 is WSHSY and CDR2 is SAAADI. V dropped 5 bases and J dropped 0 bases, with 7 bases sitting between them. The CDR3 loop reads CASSYGPNYGYTF. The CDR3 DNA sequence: TGCGCCAGCAGTTACGGACCTAACTATGGCTACACCTTC.

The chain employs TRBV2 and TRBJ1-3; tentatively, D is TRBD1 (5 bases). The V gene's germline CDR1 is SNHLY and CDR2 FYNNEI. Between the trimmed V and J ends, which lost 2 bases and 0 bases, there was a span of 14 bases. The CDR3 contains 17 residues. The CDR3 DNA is TGTGCCAGCAGTGAAAAAATGGGGCCTCTCTCTGGAAACACCATATATTTT. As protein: CASSEKMGPLSGNTIYF.

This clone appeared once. As DNA, the CDR3 is TGTGCCAGCAGCCCGGTGGGGGGTCAGCCCCAGCATTTT. Encoded protein: CASSPVGGQPQHF. This chain connects TRBV5-8 to TRBJ1-5; possible D gene TRBD1, 5 bases. This CDR3 has 13 residues. V was clipped by 4 bases and J by 6 bases, with 11 bases between them. Looked up from germline, CDR1 is SGHTS and CDR2 is YDEGEE.

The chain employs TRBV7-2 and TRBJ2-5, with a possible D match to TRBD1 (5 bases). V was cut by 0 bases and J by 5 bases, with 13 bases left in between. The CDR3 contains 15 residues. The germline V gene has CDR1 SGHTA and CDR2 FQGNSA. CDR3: CASSLAHRNRETQYF. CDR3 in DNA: TGTGCCAGCAGCTTAGCTCACAGGAACCGGGAGACCCAGTACTTC.

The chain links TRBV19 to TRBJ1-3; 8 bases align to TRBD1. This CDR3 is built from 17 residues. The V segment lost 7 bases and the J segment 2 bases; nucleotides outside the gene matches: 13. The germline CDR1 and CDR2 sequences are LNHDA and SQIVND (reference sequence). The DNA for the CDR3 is TGTGCCAGTACTGCTAGGGGGACAGGAGGAGCTGGAAACACCATATATTTT. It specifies CASTARGTGGAGNTIYF.

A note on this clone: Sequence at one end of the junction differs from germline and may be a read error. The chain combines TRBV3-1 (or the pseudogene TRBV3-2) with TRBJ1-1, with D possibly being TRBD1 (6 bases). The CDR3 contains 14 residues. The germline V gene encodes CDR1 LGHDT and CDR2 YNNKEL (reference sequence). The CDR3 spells CASSQAGANTEAFF. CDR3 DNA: TGTGCCAGCAGTCAAGCAGGGGCGAACACTGAAGCTTTCTTT.

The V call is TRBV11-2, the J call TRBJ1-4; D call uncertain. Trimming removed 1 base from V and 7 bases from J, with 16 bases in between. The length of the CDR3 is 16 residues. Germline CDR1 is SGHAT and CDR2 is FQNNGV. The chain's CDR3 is CASSLGSLGPSEKLFF. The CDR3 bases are TGTGCCAGCAGCTTAGGCTCCCTGGGCCCGTCTGAAAAACTGTTTTTT.

The CDR3 bases are TGCGCCAGCAGCATGTCAGGGGGCTCCTACGAGCAGTACTTC. This translates into CASSMSGGSYEQYF. The J gene is TRBJ2-7, the V gene TRBV5-1, with 7 bases lining up with TRBD1. V was pared by 4 bases and J by 0 bases, with 4 bases of the junction left unmatched. This CDR3 comprises 14 residues. CDR1 is SGHRS and CDR2 is YFSETQ in the germline V gene.

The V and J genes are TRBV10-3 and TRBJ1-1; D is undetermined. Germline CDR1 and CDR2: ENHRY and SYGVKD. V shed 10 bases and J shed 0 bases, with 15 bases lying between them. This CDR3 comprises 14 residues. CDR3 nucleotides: TGTGCCACCAACGGCGGCAGAATGAACACTGAAGCTTTCTTT. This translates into CATNGGRMNTEAFF.

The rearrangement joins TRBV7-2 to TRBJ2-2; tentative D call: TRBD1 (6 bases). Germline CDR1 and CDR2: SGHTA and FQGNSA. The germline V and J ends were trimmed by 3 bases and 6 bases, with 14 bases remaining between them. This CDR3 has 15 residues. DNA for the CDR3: TGTGCCAGCAGCTTGAGCCCGACAGGCGCCGGGGAGCTGTTTTTT. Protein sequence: CASSLSPTGAGELFF.

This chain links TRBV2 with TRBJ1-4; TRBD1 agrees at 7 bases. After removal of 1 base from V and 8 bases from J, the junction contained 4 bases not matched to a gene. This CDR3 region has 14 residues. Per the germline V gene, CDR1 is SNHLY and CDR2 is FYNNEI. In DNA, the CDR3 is TGTGCCAGCAGTGAAGGCAGGGGGGGGGAAAAACTGTTTTTT. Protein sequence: CASSEGRGGEKLFF.

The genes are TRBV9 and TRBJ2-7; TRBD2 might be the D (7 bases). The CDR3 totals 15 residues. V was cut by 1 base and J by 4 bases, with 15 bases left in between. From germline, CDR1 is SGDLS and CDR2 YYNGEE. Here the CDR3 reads CASSVNLGRGYEQYF. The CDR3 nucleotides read TGTGCCAGCAGCGTAAATTTAGGGAGGGGGTACGAGCAGTACTTC.

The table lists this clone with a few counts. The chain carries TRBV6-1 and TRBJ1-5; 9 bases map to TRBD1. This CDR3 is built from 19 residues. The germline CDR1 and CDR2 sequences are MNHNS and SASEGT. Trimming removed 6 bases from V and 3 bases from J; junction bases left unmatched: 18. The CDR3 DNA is TGTGCCAGCAGAGAAATAAATCTTGGGACAGGGTCGTTCAATCAGCCCCAGCATTTT. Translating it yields CASREINLGTGSFNQPQHF.

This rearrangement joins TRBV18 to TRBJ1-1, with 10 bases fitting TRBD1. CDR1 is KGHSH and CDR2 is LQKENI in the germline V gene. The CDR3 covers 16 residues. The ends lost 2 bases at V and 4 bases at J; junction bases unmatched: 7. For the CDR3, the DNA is TGTGCCAGCTCACCAGAGACAGGGGGCTTGGGCACTGAAGCTTTCTTT. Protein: CASSPETGGLGTEAFF.

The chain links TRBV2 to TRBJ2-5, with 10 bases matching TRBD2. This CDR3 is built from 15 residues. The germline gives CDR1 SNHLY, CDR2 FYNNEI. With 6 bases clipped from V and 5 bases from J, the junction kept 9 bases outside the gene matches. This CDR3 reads CASSQSGGAVETQYF. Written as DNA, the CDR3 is TGTGCCAGCAGCCAGAGCGGGGGGGCCGTTGAGACCCAGTACTTC.

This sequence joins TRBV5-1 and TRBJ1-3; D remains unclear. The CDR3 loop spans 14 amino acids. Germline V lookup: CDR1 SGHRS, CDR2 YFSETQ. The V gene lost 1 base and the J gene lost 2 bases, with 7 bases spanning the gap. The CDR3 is CASSLSVPGNTIYF. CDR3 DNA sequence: TGCGCCAGCAGCTTGTCTGTTCCTGGAAACACCATATATTTT.

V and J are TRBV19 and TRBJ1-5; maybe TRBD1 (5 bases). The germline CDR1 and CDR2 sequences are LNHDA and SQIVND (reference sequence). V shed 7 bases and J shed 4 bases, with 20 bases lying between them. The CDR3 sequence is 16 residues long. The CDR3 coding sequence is TGTGCCAGTACCGATTACTCACAGGTGGGGAATCAGCCCCAGCATTTT. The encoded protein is CASTDYSQVGNQPQHF.

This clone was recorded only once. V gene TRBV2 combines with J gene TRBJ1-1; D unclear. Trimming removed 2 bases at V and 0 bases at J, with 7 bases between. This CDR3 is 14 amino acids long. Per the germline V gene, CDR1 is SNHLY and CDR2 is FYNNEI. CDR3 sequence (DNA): TGTGCCAGCAGTGAACAGGTCCTGAACACTGAAGCTTTCTTT. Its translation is CASSEQVLNTEAFF.

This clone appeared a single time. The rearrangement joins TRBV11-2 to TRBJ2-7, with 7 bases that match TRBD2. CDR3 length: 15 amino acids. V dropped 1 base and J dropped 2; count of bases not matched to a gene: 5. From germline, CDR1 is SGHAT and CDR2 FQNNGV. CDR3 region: CASSLAGGSPYEQYF. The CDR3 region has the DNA TGTGCCAGCAGCTTAGCCGGGGGGTCGCCCTACGAGCAGTACTTC.

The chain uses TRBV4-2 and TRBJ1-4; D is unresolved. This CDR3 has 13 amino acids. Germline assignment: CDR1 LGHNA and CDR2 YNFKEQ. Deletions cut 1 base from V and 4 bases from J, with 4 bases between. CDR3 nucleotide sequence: TGTGCCAGCAGCCAAGGAGTTAATGAAAAACTGTTTTTT. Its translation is CASSQGVNEKLFF.

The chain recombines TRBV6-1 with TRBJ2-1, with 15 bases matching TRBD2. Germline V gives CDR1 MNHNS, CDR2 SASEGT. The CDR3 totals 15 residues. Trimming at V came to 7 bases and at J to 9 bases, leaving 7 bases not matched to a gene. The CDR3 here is CASTQGLAGGFEQFF. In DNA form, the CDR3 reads TGTGCCAGCACCCAGGGACTAGCGGGGGGTTTTGAGCAGTTCTTC.

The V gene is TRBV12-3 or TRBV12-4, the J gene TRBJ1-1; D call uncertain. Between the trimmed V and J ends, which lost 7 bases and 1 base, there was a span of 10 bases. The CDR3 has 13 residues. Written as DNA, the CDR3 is TGTGCCAGCAAATACGATGGGAACACTGAAGCTTTCTTT. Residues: CASKYDGNTEAFF.

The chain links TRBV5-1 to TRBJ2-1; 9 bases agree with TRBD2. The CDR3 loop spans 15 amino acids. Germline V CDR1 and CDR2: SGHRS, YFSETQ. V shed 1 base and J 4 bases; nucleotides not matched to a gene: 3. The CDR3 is CASSLRSGGYNEQFF. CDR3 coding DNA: TGCGCCAGCAGCTTGCGTAGCGGGGGTTACAATGAGCAGTTCTTC.

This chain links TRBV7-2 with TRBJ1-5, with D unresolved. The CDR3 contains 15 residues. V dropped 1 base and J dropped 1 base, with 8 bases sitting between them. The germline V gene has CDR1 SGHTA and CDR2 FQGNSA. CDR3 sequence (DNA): TGTGCCAGCAGCTTAGTGAAAGTCAGCAATCAGCCCCAGCATTTT. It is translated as CASSLVKVSNQPQHF.

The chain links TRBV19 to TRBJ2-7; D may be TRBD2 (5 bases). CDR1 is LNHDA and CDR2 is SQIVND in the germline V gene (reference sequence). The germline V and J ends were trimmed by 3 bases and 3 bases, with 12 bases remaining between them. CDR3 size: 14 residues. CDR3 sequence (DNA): TGTGCCAGTAGTATCAAGCCGGGAAACTACGAGCAGTACTTC. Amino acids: CASSIKPGNYEQYF.

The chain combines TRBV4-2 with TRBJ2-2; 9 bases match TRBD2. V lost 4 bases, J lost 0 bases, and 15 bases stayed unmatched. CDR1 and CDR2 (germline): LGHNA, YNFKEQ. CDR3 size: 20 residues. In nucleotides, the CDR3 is TGTGCCAGCAGCCCGCACGCCGGCGGGGGGGCCTTCGCGAACACCGGGGAGCTGTTTTTT. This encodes CASSPHAGGGAFANTGELFF.